These T cell receptor beta chains were read from a single sample in a study of identical twins. TCRdb re-analysed the 5' RACE reads in MiXCR, keeping a single row per CDR3 protein. The table lists approximately 220,000 distinct CDR3 sequences, roughly 7.5% of them singletons. This sample was shared with a second study, whose subject was yellow fever vaccine responses in identical twins.

Sequenced sample: memory (CD45RO+) T cells sorted from blood. The receptors originated from a woman aged 18-29 years in good health. The CDR3 runs from the conserved cysteine through the conserved F or W. The order of the fields is J gene, V gene, clone size, D gene, CDR3 DNA, CDR3 protein. A D gene is named only where the DNA matches it firmly. Not all rows give a size; the values are once, few, many and, for expanded clones, a class.

J: TRBJ1-5; V: TRBV20-1; size: NA; D: NA; DNA: TGCAGTGCTAGAGATCTAAGAATTCAGCATTTT; CDR3: CSARDLRIQHF
J: TRBJ2-6; V: TRBV10-3; size: few; D: NA; DNA: TGTGCCATCAGGACGAGGGCCGCAGGGTCGGGGGCCAACGTCCTGACTTTC; CDR3: CAIRTRAAGSGANVLTF
J: TRBJ2-7; V: TRBV7-8; size: many; D: NA; DNA: TGTGCCAGCAGCTTACTCGGCAACGAGCAGTACTTC; CDR3: CASSLLGNEQYF
J: TRBJ2-1; V: TRBV20-1; size: NA; D: TRBD2; DNA: TGCAGTGCCCAGCGGGGGGGCCTCGATGAGCAGTTCTTC; CDR3: CSAQRGGLDEQFF
J: TRBJ1-5; V: TRBV4-1; size: many; D: NA; DNA: TGCGCCAGCAGCCAAGGGCAGGACCGTCAGCCCCAGCATTTT; CDR3: CASSQGQDRQPQHF
J: TRBJ1-6; V: TRBV7-2; size: many; D: NA; DNA: TGTGCCAGCAACCCCTCGGAACTTTCACCCCTCCACTTT; CDR3: CASNPSELSPLHF
J: TRBJ2-3; V: TRBV2; size: few; D: NA; DNA: TGTGCCAGCAGTCTGGACGATCCTCGCACAGATACGCAGTATTTT; CDR3: CASSLDDPRTDTQYF
J: TRBJ2-3; V: TRBV20-1; size: NA; D: NA; DNA: NA; CDR3: CSARVGQGITDTQFF
J: TRBJ2-3; V: TRBV6-1; size: many; D: TRBD2; DNA: TGTGCCAGCAGTCGAGGACTAGCCCCATCAGGCACAGATACGCAGTATTTT; CDR3: CASSRGLAPSGTDTQYF
J: TRBJ2-1; V: TRBV27; size: NA; D: TRBD2; DNA: TGTGCCAGCAGTCCCGTCCGGGGGGGTCTATTTAGTGAGCAGTTCTTC; CDR3: CASSPVRGGLFSEQFF
J: TRBJ2-5; V: TRBV5-6; size: few; D: NA; DNA: TGTGCCAGCAGCTTCCTGGGCCCCACCCCGACAGAGACCCAGTACTTC; CDR3: CASSFLGPTPTETQYF
J: TRBJ2-6; V: TRBV19; size: NA; D: NA; DNA: TGTGCCAGTAGTTTACGAGGGGGGACTGGGGCCAACGTCCTGACTTTC; CDR3: CASSLRGGTGANVLTF
J: TRBJ2-3; V: TRBV10-3; size: many; D: NA; DNA: TGTGCCATAAGGCACACAGATACGCAGTATTTT; CDR3: CAIRHTDTQYF
J: TRBJ2-5; V: TRBV5-1; size: NA; D: NA; DNA: TGCGCCAGCAGCCTCAAATCACAAGAGACCCAGTACTTC; CDR3: CASSLKSQETQYF
J: TRBJ2-5; V: TRBV3-1; size: NA; D: NA; DNA: TGTGCCAGCAGCCAGGGAGGACCGGGGGCCCAGTACTTC; CDR3: CASSQGGPGAQYF
J: TRBJ2-1; V: TRBV11-2; size: few; D: TRBD2; DNA: TGTGCCAGCAGCACCGGGACTAGCGATAACAATGAGCAGTTCTTC; CDR3: CASSTGTSDNNEQFF
J: TRBJ2-2; V: TRBV7-3; size: few; D: NA; DNA: TGTGCCAGCAGTTATATCGGCCTTTCCGGAGAGCTGTTTTTT; CDR3: CASSYIGLSGELFF
J: TRBJ2-7; V: TRBV7-8; size: NA; D: NA; DNA: TGTGCCAGCAGCTTAGAGATCAGTGCCCCCGGGCAGTACTTC; CDR3: CASSLEISAPGQYF
J: TRBJ2-5; V: TRBV10-3; size: many; D: TRBD1; DNA: TGTGCCATCAGGGATAACTTAAGACAGGGCGAGACCCAGTACTTC; CDR3: CAIRDNLRQGETQYF
J: TRBJ2-5; V: TRBV7-9; size: few; D: NA; DNA: TGTGCCAGCAGCTCGGGACTCGGACAACAAGAGACCCAGTACTTC; CDR3: CASSSGLGQQETQYF
J: TRBJ1-4; V: TRBV2; size: few; D: NA; DNA: TGTGCCAGCAACAATAGAGGGCTGGGTGAAAAACTGTTTTTT; CDR3: CASNNRGLGEKLFF
J: TRBJ1-2; V: TRBV20-1; size: NA; D: NA; DNA: TGCAGTGCTAGAGACGGGGGGCTGGGCTATGGCTACACCTTC; CDR3: CSARDGGLGYGYTF
J: TRBJ2-7; V: TRBV6-2/TRBV6-3; size: many; D: TRBD2; DNA: TGTGCCAGCAGCCCCGCGACTAGCGGGAGCTCGTACGAGCAGTACTTC; CDR3: CASSPATSGSSYEQYF
J: TRBJ2-7; V: TRBV20-1; size: few; D: NA; DNA: TGCAGTGCTAACAAATTCCCGGACTACTACGAGCAGTACTTC; CDR3: CSANKFPDYYEQYF
J: TRBJ2-1; V: TRBV20-1; size: many; D: NA; DNA: TGCAGTGCTAGGGGTCTAGCAGGGTATGAGCAGTTCTTC; CDR3: CSARGLAGYEQFF
J: TRBJ2-1; V: TRBV6-1; size: NA; D: TRBD2; DNA: TGTGCCAGCTACTATAGCGGGGGGGCCAGGGATGAGCAGTTCTTC; CDR3: CASYYSGGARDEQFF
J: TRBJ2-2; V: TRBV6-5; size: NA; D: TRBD1; DNA: TGTGCCAGCAGTTGGAAAAAAGGACAGGGGAGCACCGGGGAGCTGTTTTTT; CDR3: CASSWKKGQGSTGELFF
J: TRBJ1-5; V: TRBV6-1; size: NA; D: TRBD1; DNA: TGTGCCAGCAGGCCCTACAGGGGGGGGCAGCCCCAGCATTTT; CDR3: CASRPYRGGQPQHF
J: TRBJ2-1; V: TRBV6-5; size: few; D: TRBD2; DNA: TGTGCCAGCAGTTCTAGCGGGGGGCAATACAATGAGCAGTTCTTC; CDR3: CASSSSGGQYNEQFF
J: TRBJ2-7; V: TRBV24-1; size: many; D: NA; DNA: TGTGCCACCAGTGATAGCAGGGGGCAGTACTTC; CDR3: CATSDSRGQYF
J: TRBJ1-2; V: TRBV6-5; size: few; D: NA; DNA: TGTGCCAGCAGCTTACTCCCCGGACAGTGGTTAGGCTACACCTTC; CDR3: CASSLLPGQWLGYTF
J: TRBJ2-5; V: TRBV4-3; size: NA; D: NA; DNA: TGCGCCAGCAGCCTGGCGGCGGGACGATCGGGGGAGACCCAGTACTTC; CDR3: CASSLAAGRSGETQYF
J: TRBJ1-5; V: TRBV10-3; size: many; D: NA; DNA: TGTGCCATCAGTGAGTCGGGGGGCAATCAGCCCCAGCATTTT; CDR3: CAISESGGNQPQHF
J: TRBJ1-5; V: TRBV5-1; size: many; D: NA; DNA: TGCGCCAGCAGCCCGAGTGGGGGAGGCAGCAATCAGCCCCAGCATTTT; CDR3: CASSPSGGGSNQPQHF
J: TRBJ2-1; V: TRBV12-3/TRBV12-4; size: many; D: NA; DNA: TGTGCCAGCAGTTTCGGGACCAATGAGCAGTTCTTC; CDR3: CASSFGTNEQFF
J: TRBJ1-2; V: TRBV24-1; size: NA; D: NA; DNA: TGTGCCACCAGTGATCGGCAGGGGACATTCGGCTACACCTTC; CDR3: CATSDRQGTFGYTF
J: TRBJ1-6; V: TRBV20-1; size: few; D: TRBD1; DNA: TGCAGTGCTAGAGTTCAGGGGGCCTCCTATAATTCACCCCTCCACTTT; CDR3: CSARVQGASYNSPLHF
J: TRBJ2-2; V: TRBV20-1; size: few; D: TRBD2; DNA: TGCAGTGCTAGGCTGTTAGCGGGGGGGAACGGGGAGCTGTTTTTT; CDR3: CSARLLAGGNGELFF
J: TRBJ2-5; V: TRBV6-5; size: many; D: NA; DNA: TGTGCCAGCAGTTTCGCCGACAAACTTAAAGAGACCCAGTACTTC; CDR3: CASSFADKLKETQYF
J: TRBJ2-3; V: TRBV24-1; size: few; D: TRBD2; DNA: TGTGCCACCAGTGATGTAGCGGGGATCCAGTATTTT; CDR3: CATSDVAGIQYF
J: TRBJ2-1; V: TRBV7-7; size: many; D: NA; DNA: TGTGCTAGCAGCTTAGTCAGGGAGAGTAGTGAGCAGTTCTTC; CDR3: CASSLVRESSEQFF
J: TRBJ1-2; V: TRBV6-1; size: many; D: NA; DNA: TGTGCCACCGGGCCGCACTTCTACACCTTC; CDR3: CATGPHFYTF
J: TRBJ2-7; V: TRBV20-1; size: many; D: TRBD2; DNA: TGCAGTGCTCCCGGGACTAGCTCCTACGAGCAGTACTTC; CDR3: CSAPGTSSYEQYF
J: TRBJ2-3; V: TRBV7-2; size: many; D: NA; DNA: TGTGCCAGCGGAGAGACAGATACGCAGTATTTT; CDR3: CASGETDTQYF
J: TRBJ2-4; V: TRBV18; size: few; D: NA; DNA: TGTGCCAGCTCACCACCTACGGGGTCAAACATTCAGTACTTC; CDR3: CASSPPTGSNIQYF
J: TRBJ2-2; V: TRBV4-2; size: few; D: TRBD2; DNA: TGTGCCAGCAGCCAAGGACTAGCGGGAGACACCGGGGAGCTGTTTTTT; CDR3: CASSQGLAGDTGELFF
J: TRBJ1-4; V: TRBV3-1; size: few; D: NA; DNA: TGTGCCAGCAGCCAAGCTGGGGGTCTTGGCGAAAAACTGTTTTTT; CDR3: CASSQAGGLGEKLFF
J: TRBJ2-7; V: TRBV4-2; size: few; D: NA; DNA: TGTGCCAGCAGCCGAGAAGGGAAAGACTACGAGCAGTACTTC; CDR3: CASSREGKDYEQYF
J: TRBJ2-7; V: TRBV7-9; size: many; D: NA; DNA: TGTGCCAGCAGCTTAGTTCCTAGATCCTACGAGCAGTACTTC; CDR3: CASSLVPRSYEQYF
J: TRBJ1-6; V: TRBV6-1; size: few; D: NA; DNA: TGTGCCAGCAACGGAGGGTTTAATACTTCACCCCTCCACTTT; CDR3: CASNGGFNTSPLHF
J: TRBJ2-1; V: TRBV10-3; size: many; D: TRBD1; DNA: TGTGCCATCAGGAAGACAGGGGTTAATGAGCAGTTCTTC; CDR3: CAIRKTGVNEQFF
J: TRBJ1-5; V: TRBV2; size: few; D: NA; DNA: TGTGCCAGCAGTGAAGTATCAGACTATCAGCCCCAGCATTTT; CDR3: CASSEVSDYQPQHF
J: TRBJ2-3; V: TRBV29-1; size: many; D: TRBD1; DNA: TGCAGCGCTCTACCCTTGGCTAGGACAGGGCTCACAGATACGCAGTATTTT; CDR3: CSALPLARTGLTDTQYF
J: TRBJ2-7; V: TRBV6-1; size: few; D: NA; DNA: TGTGCCAGCAGGCGGCCAAGGGCCAGCGAGCAGTACTTC; CDR3: CASRRPRASEQYF
J: TRBJ1-4; V: TRBV18; size: NA; D: NA; DNA: TGTGCCAGCTCACCCTCAGGGGCGACCACTAATGAAAAACTGTTTTTT; CDR3: CASSPSGATTNEKLFF
J: TRBJ2-3; V: TRBV29-1; size: few; D: TRBD2; DNA: TGCAGCGTTGAAGAGGGACTAGCGGGGAGCACAGATACGCAGTATTTT; CDR3: CSVEEGLAGSTDTQYF
J: TRBJ2-3; V: TRBV5-1; size: NA; D: TRBD1; DNA: TGCGCCAGCAGCCCCACTCCTAAACAGGGGAGCACAGATACGCAGTATTTT; CDR3: CASSPTPKQGSTDTQYF